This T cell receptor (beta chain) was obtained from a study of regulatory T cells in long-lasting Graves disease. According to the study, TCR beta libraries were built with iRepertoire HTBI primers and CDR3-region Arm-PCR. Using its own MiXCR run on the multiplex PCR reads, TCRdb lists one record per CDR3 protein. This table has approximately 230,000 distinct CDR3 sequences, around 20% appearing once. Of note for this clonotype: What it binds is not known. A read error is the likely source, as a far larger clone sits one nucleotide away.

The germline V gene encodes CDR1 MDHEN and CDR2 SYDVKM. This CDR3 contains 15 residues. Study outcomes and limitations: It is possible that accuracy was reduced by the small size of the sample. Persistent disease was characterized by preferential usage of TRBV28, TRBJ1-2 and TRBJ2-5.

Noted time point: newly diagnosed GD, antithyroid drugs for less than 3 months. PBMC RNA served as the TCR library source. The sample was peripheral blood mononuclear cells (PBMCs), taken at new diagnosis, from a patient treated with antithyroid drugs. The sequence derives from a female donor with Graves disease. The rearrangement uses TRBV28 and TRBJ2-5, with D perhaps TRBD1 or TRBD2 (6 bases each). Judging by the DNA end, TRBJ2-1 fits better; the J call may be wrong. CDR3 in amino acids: CANSPGGLTYNEQFF. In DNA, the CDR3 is TGTGCCAACAGCCCCGGGGGCCTAACCTACAATGAGCAGTTCTTC.